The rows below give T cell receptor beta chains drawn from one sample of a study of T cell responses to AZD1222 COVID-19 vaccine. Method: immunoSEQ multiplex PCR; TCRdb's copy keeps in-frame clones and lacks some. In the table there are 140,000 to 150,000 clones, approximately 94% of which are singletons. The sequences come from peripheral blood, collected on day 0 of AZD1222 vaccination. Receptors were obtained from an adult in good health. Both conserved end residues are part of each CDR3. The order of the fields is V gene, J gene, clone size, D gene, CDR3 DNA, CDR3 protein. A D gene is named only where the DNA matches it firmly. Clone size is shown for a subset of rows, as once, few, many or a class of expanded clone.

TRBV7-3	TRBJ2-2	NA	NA	TGTGCCAGCAAGGAGGGGATATACACCGGGGAGCTGTTTTTT	CASKEGIYTGELFF
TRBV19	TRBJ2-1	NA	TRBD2	TGTGCCAGTGAAACTAGCGGGAGGAGGTCCTACAATGAGCAGTTCTTC	CASETSGRRSYNEQFF
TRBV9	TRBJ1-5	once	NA	TGTGCCAGCAGCCGTAGGGAGGTTAGTCAGCCCCAGCATTTT	CASSRREVSQPQHF
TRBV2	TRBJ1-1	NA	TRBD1	TGTGCCACACGAACAGGGGAAGGCACTGAAGCTTTCTTT	CATRTGEGTEAFF
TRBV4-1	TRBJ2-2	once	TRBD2	TGCGCCAGCAGCCAAGATGGTCTAGCCGGGAGGGGGTCCGGGGAGCTGTTTTTT	CASSQDGLAGRGSGELFF
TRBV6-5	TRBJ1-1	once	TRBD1	TGTGCCAGCAGCCGGGACAGGGGGCGGAACACTGAAGCTTTCTTT	CASSRDRGRNTEAFF
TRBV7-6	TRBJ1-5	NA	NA	TGTGCCAGCAGCCCCCGTGTGTCTGGGAGCAATCAGCCCCAGCATTTT	CASSPRVSGSNQPQHF
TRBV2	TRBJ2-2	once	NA	TGTGCCAGCAGTGGAAGGAGGGACACCGGGGAGCTGTTTTTT	CASSGRRDTGELFF
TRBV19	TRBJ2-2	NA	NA	TGTGCCAGTAGTAACCGGGACTCCCGCCCCGGGGAGCTGTTTTTT	CASSNRDSRPGELFF
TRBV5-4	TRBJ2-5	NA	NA	TGTGCCAGCAGCCCCCGTGCGGTGGGGGTAGAGACCCAGTACTTC	CASSPRAVGVETQYF
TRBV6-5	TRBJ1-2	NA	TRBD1	TGTGCCAGCAGTCACCGGGACAGGGGGGTGCATGGCTACACCTTC	CASSHRDRGVHGYTF
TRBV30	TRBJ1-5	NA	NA	TGTGCCTGGAACGAGGATAGCAATCAGCCCCAGCATTTT	CAWNEDSNQPQHF
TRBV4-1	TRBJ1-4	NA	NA	TGCGCCAGCAGCCAAGATCAGGGCGGGTTATATGCAACTAATGAAAAACTGTTTTTT	CASSQDQGGLYATNEKLFF
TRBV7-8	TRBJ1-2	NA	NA	TGTGCCAGCAGCGGGAGTAGCGGCTACACCTTC	CASSGSSGYTF
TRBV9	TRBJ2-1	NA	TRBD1	TGTGCCAGCAGCTACGGACAGGTATACAATGAGCAGTTCTTC	CASSYGQVYNEQFF
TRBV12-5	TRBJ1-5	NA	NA	TGTGCTAGTGGTTTGGTAATTGACAATCAGCCCCAGCATTTT	CASGLVIDNQPQHF
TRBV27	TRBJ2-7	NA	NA	TGTGCCAGCAGGGAATCTAGCGATACCACCTACGAGCAGTACTTC	CASRESSDTTYEQYF
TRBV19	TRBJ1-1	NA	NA	TGTGCCAGTAGTATTAGACAGTCCACTGAAGCTTTCTTT	CASSIRQSTEAFF
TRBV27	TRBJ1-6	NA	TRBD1	TGTGCCAGCAGTAACTACGACAGGGTCCTGGGGTCACCCCTCCACTTT	CASSNYDRVLGSPLHF
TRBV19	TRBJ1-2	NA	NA	TGTGCCAGTAGTAACGAGGGTAATAGGGCTAACTATGGCTACACCTTC	CASSNEGNRANYGYTF
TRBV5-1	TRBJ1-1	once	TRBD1	TGCGCCAGCAGACGAAATACAGGGGACACTGAAGCTTTCTTT	CASRRNTGDTEAFF
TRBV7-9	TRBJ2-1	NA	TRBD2	TGTGCCAGCAGCTGGAGTAGCGGGAACCCTGAGCAGTTCTTC	CASSWSSGNPEQFF
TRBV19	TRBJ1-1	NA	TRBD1	TGTGCCAGTAGTTCCCAGGGGGTCTACACTGAAGCTTTCTTT	CASSSQGVYTEAFF
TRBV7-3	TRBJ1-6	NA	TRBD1	TGTGCCAGCAGCCGCGGGACAGCTGGTTCACCCCTCCACTTT	CASSRGTAGSPLHF
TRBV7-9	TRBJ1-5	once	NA	TGTGCCAGCAGCTTAGAATCGTTTAATGGTGACAATCAGCCCCAGCATTTT	CASSLESFNGDNQPQHF
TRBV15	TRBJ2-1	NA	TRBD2	TGTGCCACCAGAAACGGGAGGCCCTCCTACAATGAGCAGTTCTTC	CATRNGRPSYNEQFF
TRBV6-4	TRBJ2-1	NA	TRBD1	TGTGCCAGCAGCCAACAGGGGGCGAGCTCCTACAATGAGCAGTTCTTC	CASSQQGASSYNEQFF
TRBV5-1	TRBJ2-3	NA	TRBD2	TGCGCCAGCGGGGAGTCGGGGGGTTCCACAGATACGCAGTATTTT	CASGESGGSTDTQYF
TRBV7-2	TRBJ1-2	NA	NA	TGTGCCAGCAGCTACAGGGACTATGGCTACACCTTC	CASSYRDYGYTF
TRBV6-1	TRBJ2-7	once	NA	TGTGCCAGCAGTGAACTTCTAAAGGAGTACTTC	CASSELLKEYF
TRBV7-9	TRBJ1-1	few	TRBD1	TGTGCCAGCAGCCGCGCCGGGACAGCTAACACTGAAGCTTTCTTT	CASSRAGTANTEAFF
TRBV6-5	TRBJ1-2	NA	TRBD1	TGTGCCAGCAGTCGGGACAGGTTGAACTATGGCTACACCTTC	CASSRDRLNYGYTF
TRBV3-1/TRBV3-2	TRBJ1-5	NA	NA	TGTGCCAGCAGCCCCCAGGGTAGGAGGCAGCCCCAGCATTTT	CASSPQGRRQPQHF
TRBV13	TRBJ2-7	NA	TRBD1	TGTGCCAGCAGCTACGGGACAGGGGTGTACGAGCAGTACTTC	CASSYGTGVYEQYF
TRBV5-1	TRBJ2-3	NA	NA	TGCGCCAGCAGCTTGTTGGAAGTCACAGATACGCAGTATTTT	CASSLLEVTDTQYF
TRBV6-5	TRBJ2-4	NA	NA	TGTGCCAGCAGCAACCGGCAAAACATTCAGTACTTC	CASSNRQNIQYF
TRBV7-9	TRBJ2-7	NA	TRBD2	TGTGCCAGCAGCCCGAGCCGTAGCGGGGCCTCCTACGAGCAGTACTTC	CASSPSRSGASYEQYF
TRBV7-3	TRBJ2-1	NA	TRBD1	TGTGCCAGCAGCCCTACGACAGGGGGCAATGAGCAGTTCTTC	CASSPTTGGNEQFF
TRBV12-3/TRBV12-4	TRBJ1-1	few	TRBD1	TGTGCCAGCAGACAGGGGCTGACTGAAGCTTTCTTT	CASRQGLTEAFF
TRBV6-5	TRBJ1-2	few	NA	TGTGCCAGCAGCCGGAAAGGAGGTGGCTACACCTTC	CASSRKGGGYTF
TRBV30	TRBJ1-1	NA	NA	TGTGCCGGCCGACAGCTGAACACTGAAGCTTTCTTT	CAGRQLNTEAFF
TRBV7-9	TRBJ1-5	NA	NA	TGTGCCAGCAGCGGATCCGAGGGGGTTCAGCCCCAGCATTTT	CASSGSEGVQPQHF
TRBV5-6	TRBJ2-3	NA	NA	TGTGCCAGCAGCACGACTAATGGCGCCAGTACGCAGTATTTT	CASSTTNGASTQYF
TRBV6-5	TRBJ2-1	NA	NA	TGTGCCAGCAGTTCTCTAGGGACGAGACCCTCCAATGAGCAGTTCTTC	CASSSLGTRPSNEQFF